The next 10 T cell receptor beta chains were all read from a single sample in a study of blood T cells in healthy people across ages. A second roughly 6 to 12 cycle PCR used barcoded and J-beta primers. TCRdb reanalysed the 5' RACE reads using MiXCR and keeps one entry per CDR3 protein. The sample contains about 670,000 distinct CDR3 sequences, around two fifths of which appear only once. Source material: blood. Receptor source: a man aged 80 or over in good health.

The table lists this clonotype with a few counts. The chain recombines TRBV29-1 with TRBJ2-5; TRBD2 matches at 8 bases. With 5 bases clipped from V and 1 base from J, the junction kept 12 bases outside the gene matches. The CDR3 length is 16 residues. CDR1 is SQVTM and CDR2 is ANQGSEA in the germline V gene. The CDR3 is CSVRGASGLIQETQYF. The CDR3 nucleotides read TGCAGCGTTCGAGGGGCTAGCGGGCTGATCCAAGAGACCCAGTACTTC.

This clonotype showed up many times. The chain couples TRBV29-1 to TRBJ2-1; TRBD2 agrees at 9 bases. The V gene end was trimmed by 0 bases and the J gene end by 10 bases; junction bases not matched to a gene: 1. CDR3 length: 12 residues. Germline loops: CDR1 SQVTM, CDR2 ANQGSEA. CDR3 amino acids: CSVEELAGEQFF. CDR3 bases: TGCAGCGTTGAAGAGCTAGCGGGGGAGCAGTTCTTC.

With regard to this clonotype: Its ends do not fully match the called genes, so a read error is possible. This sequence joins TRBV7-7 and TRBJ2-5; 13 nucleotides agree with TRBD2. Germline values: CDR1 SSHAT, CDR2 FNYEAQ (reference sequence). CDR3 length equals 15 residues. The CDR3 DNA follows: TGTGCTAGCAGCAGGACTAGCGGGAGACAAGAGACCCAGTACTTC. Translated, it gives CASSRTSGRQETQYF.

This clonotype was recorded a few times. The gene calls are TRBV4-3 and TRBJ2-1; no definite D call. Between the trimmed V and J ends, which lost 6 bases and 9 bases, there was a span of 15 bases. The CDR3 consists of 13 residues. Looked up from germline, CDR1 is LGHNA and CDR2 is YSLEER. CDR3 coding DNA: TGCGCCAGCAGTGTAGGATTTTCCAGTGAGCAGTTCTTC. This encodes CASSVGFSSEQFF.

The table lists this clonotype with a count of one. This chain uses TRBV21-1 with TRBJ2-4; TRBD2 was called by the table and not checked on the DNA. The DNA end favors TRBJ2-7, so the J call may be wrong. TRBV21-1 is termed a pseudogene. The CDR3 is 15 amino acids. The CDR3 loop reads CASSKAGLAVYEQYF. In nucleotides, the CDR3 is TGTGCCAGCAGCAAAGCGGGACTAGCGGTCTACGAGCAGTACTTC.

Remarks on this clonotype: Being one base from a much bigger clone, this may be a read error. The chain joins TRBV7-2 to TRBJ2-5, with D uncertain. Germline V CDR1 and CDR2: SGHTA, FQGNSA. Between the trimmed V and J ends, which lost 1 base and 2 bases, there was a span of 14 bases. CDR3 length: 16 amino acids. The CDR3 sequence: CASSLGSEAKQETQYF. The CDR3 coding sequence is TGTGCCAGCAGCTTAGGATCAGAGGCCAAACAAGAGACCCAGTACTTC.

The chain is built from TRBV29-1 and TRBJ1-3; 8 nucleotides agree with TRBD1. Trimming at V came to 7 bases and at J to 8 bases, leaving 4 bases not matched to a gene. This CDR3 region has 11 residues. Germline CDR1 reads SQVTM; CDR2 reads ANQGSEA. This CDR3 reads CSAQQGDTIYF. CDR3 bases: TGCAGCGCCCAACAGGGGGACACCATATATTTT.

The chain is built from TRBV18 and TRBJ1-1, with TRBD1 matching over 7 bases. CDR3 length: 14 residues. Germline V gene data show CDR1 as KGHSH and CDR2 as LQKENI. V lost 2 bases to trimming and J lost 7 bases; unmatched junction nucleotides: 7. The chain's CDR3 is CASSPVTGTLEAFF. The CDR3, as DNA: TGTGCCAGCTCACCAGTGACAGGGACACTTGAAGCTTTCTTT.

The chain employs TRBV27 and TRBJ2-3, with D possibly being TRBD2 (5 bases). The CDR3 spans 15 residues. Germline V gene lookup returns CDR1 MNHEY and CDR2 SMNVEV (reference sequence). The ends were cut back, 6 bases at V and 0 bases at J, with 13 bases in the middle. The CDR3 loop reads CASSRGGYSTDTQYF. The CDR3 DNA follows: TGTGCCAGCAGCCGAGGAGGTTATAGCACAGATACGCAGTATTTT.

J is TRBJ2-1 and V is TRBV7-8; D is possibly TRBD2 (5 bases). CDR1 and CDR2 (germline): SGHVS, FQNEAQ. V gave up 5 bases and J gave up 7 bases, with 12 bases separating them. The length of the CDR3 is 13 residues. CDR3 bases: TGTGCCAGCAGCCCCCCCGGGGATAATGAGCAGTTCTTC. Translated: CASSPPGDNEQFF.